The 17 T cell receptor beta chains below were found in one sample sequenced in a study of blood T cell repertoires in COVID-19 (dated by TCRdb to between 2020 and 2021). Libraries were built with the immunoSEQ multiplex PCR assay. TCRdb holds this immuneACCESS table with in-frame rearrangements only. Some clones are missing; in checked studies, unresolved V genes explain under half, and the rest has no known cause. This sample gives around 220,000 clones in total; 87% of them show up just once. Under 2% of the sample goes to the ten largest clones. The sample comprised peripheral blood. The receptors stem from a man aged 35 to 55 with active or convalescent COVID-19.

This chain joins TRBV5-1 and TRBJ1-6; no definite D call. Per germline, CDR1 SGHRS and CDR2 YFSETQ. The CDR3 contains 12 residues. V lost 4 bases and J 11 bases, leaving 10 bases between the germline ends. CDR3 nucleotide sequence: TGCGCCAGCAGCGGGGAGGGAGCACCCCTCCACTTT. Translating gives CASSGEGAPLHF.

This clone appeared a single time. The V gene is TRBV27, the J gene TRBJ1-4, with D possibly matching TRBD1 (5 bases). Deletions cut 5 bases from V and 4 bases from J, with 11 bases between. This CDR3 contains 14 residues. In germline, CDR1 is MNHEY, CDR2 SMNVEV (reference sequence). The CDR3 sequence: CASSPDSDNEKLFF. The CDR3 DNA reads TGTGCCAGCAGTCCCGACAGCGATAATGAAAAACTGTTTTTT.

The chain combines TRBV13 with TRBJ2-1; 10 bases line up with TRBD1. The junction had 12 bases not matched to a gene; V was cut back by 5 bases and J by 8 bases. The CDR3 length is 16 residues. Germline V gene data show CDR1 as PRHDT and CDR2 as FYEKMQ (reference sequence). CDR3 bases: TGTGCCAGCAGCCCACCTCCGGGACAGGGGCTTGATGAGCAGTTCTTC. As protein: CASSPPPGQGLDEQFF.

The V and J genes are TRBV24-1 and TRBJ1-5, with D perhaps matching TRBD1 (5 bases). Germline V gene lookup returns CDR1 KGHDR and CDR2 SFDVKD. Trimming pared 4 bases from V and 4 bases from J, leaving 13 bases between. CDR3 length equals 15 residues. The CDR3 DNA is TGTGCCACCAGTGAAGAAGGGGTCGGGAATCAGCCCCAGCATTTT. It yields the protein CATSEEGVGNQPQHF.

J is TRBJ2-5 and V is TRBV6-5; 12 bases agree with TRBD2. Germline lookup yields CDR1 MNHEY and CDR2 SVGAGI. This CDR3 has 15 residues. Trimming took 6 bases from V and 4 from J; bases not matched to a gene: 6. CDR3 bases: TGTGCCAGCAGGCTAGCGGGGGGGCCAGTAGAGACCCAGTACTTC. Protein sequence: CASRLAGGPVETQYF.

The V call is TRBV25-1, the J call TRBJ1-1; 8 bases match TRBD1. Germline V lookup: CDR1 MGHDK, CDR2 SYGVNS. The CDR3 contains 12 residues. V shed 8 bases, J shed 3 bases, and the junction held 2 bases outside the gene matches. The CDR3 region is CASDRGDTEAFF. The CDR3 bases are TGTGCCAGCGACAGGGGAGACACTGAAGCTTTCTTT.

V and J are TRBV12-3 or TRBV12-4 and TRBJ1-2; 7 positions match TRBD1. Unmatched junction bases numbered 6, after V lost 3 bases and J lost 8 bases. The CDR3 loop spans 13 amino acids. CDR3 sequence (DNA): TGTGCCAGCAGTTTCTCAGGGGGTGAAGGCTACACCTTC. Translating it yields CASSFSGGEGYTF.

The chain combines TRBV3-1 (or the pseudogene TRBV3-2) with TRBJ1-2, with D perhaps matching TRBD1 (6 bases). This CDR3 is 18 amino acids long. Germline V gives CDR1 LGHDT, CDR2 YNNKEL (reference sequence). V lost 1 base to trimming and J lost 3 bases, with 21 bases between them. This CDR3 is CASSQGQQGSLEDYGYTF. CDR3 nucleotide sequence: TGTGCCAGCAGCCAAGGGCAACAGGGAAGCTTGGAAGACTATGGCTACACCTTC.

V usage is TRBV20-1 and J usage is TRBJ2-3; weak D call: TRBD1 (5 bases). The CDR3 runs 14 residues. Germline values: CDR1 DFQATT, CDR2 SNEGSKA (reference sequence). V was cut by 3 bases and J by 9 bases, with 19 bases left in between. CDR3 in amino acids: CSASHAPPPGTQYF. In DNA, the CDR3 is TGCAGTGCTAGTCACGCTCCGCCGCCAGGGACGCAGTATTTT.

In DNA, the CDR3 is TGTGCCAGCAGCCAAGGCATCAGGGGGTTTGGGCTCGATGAGCAGTTCTTC. Its translation is CASSQGIRGFGLDEQFF. V usage is TRBV14 and J usage is TRBJ2-1, with 7 positions matching TRBD1. The CDR3 totals 17 residues. Per germline, CDR1 SGHDN and CDR2 FVKESK. Losses at the gene ends were 1 base for V and 8 bases for J; bases not matched to a gene: 14. Variable domain in full (rest from reference TRBV14 and TRBJ2-1): EAGVTQFPSHSVIEKGQTVTLRCDPISGHDNLYWYRRVMGKEIKFLLHFVKESKQDESGMPNNRFLAERTGGTYSTLKVQPAELEDSGVYFCASSQGIRGFGLDEQFFGPGTRLTVL.

This chain connects TRBV5-1 to TRBJ2-3, with D possibly matching TRBD2 (5 bases). Trimming cost V 4 bases and J 4 bases, with 13 bases left between them. From germline, CDR1 is SGHRS and CDR2 YFSETQ. The CDR3 loop spans 14 amino acids. CDR3 region: CASSRDERPDTQYF. The CDR3 DNA reads as TGCGCCAGCAGCCGGGATGAACGACCAGATACGCAGTATTTT.

J is TRBJ2-7 and V is TRBV3-1 (or the pseudogene TRBV3-2), with 9 bases that match TRBD1. CDR1 is LGHDT and CDR2 is YNNKEL in the germline V gene (reference sequence). Trimming took 2 bases from V and 4 from J; bases not matched to a gene: 3. The CDR3 runs to 14 residues. The CDR3 region has the DNA TGTGCCAGCAGCCAACAGACAGGGGGTTACGAGCAGTACTTC. It codes for CASSQQTGGYEQYF.

The chain carries TRBV9 and TRBJ2-1; D gene unclear. The germline V gene encodes CDR1 SGDLS and CDR2 YYNGEE. V was shortened by 4 bases and J by 0 bases, with 11 bases between the two germline ends. CDR3 length equals 15 residues. The CDR3 here is CASSTHYSSYNEQFF. The CDR3 nucleotides read TGTGCCAGCAGCACCCACTACTCCTCCTACAATGAGCAGTTCTTC.

The chain combines TRBV28 with TRBJ1-4, with D possibly being TRBD1 (6 bases). V was shortened by 3 bases and J by 15 bases, with 20 bases between the two germline ends. Germline CDR1 reads MDHEN; CDR2 reads SYDVKM. The CDR3 contains 14 residues. The CDR3 DNA reads TGTGCCAGCAGTTTGCCCGATTTCGGACAGATTATGTTTTTT. Translating it yields CASSLPDFGQIMFF. Drawing the rest from reference TRBV28 and TRBJ1-4, the complete variable domain is DVKVTQSSRYLVKRTGEKVFLECVQDMDHENMFWYRQDPGLGLRLIYFSYDVKMKEKGDIPEGYSVSREKKERFSLILESASTNQTSMYLCASSLPDFGQIMFFGSGTQLSVL.

The chain links TRBV18 to TRBJ2-7; TRBD1 is a possible D gene (6 bases). Germline assignment: CDR1 KGHSH and CDR2 LQKENI. There are 16 residues in the CDR3. Trimming removed 3 bases at V and 0 bases at J, with 15 bases between. CDR3 sequence: CASSPFGTPSSYEQYF. The CDR3, as DNA: TGTGCCAGCTCACCCTTCGGGACACCGAGCTCCTACGAGCAGTACTTC.

The chain uses TRBV6-5 and TRBJ1-2; 8 bases match TRBD1. The CDR3 sequence is 12 residues long. Per the germline V gene, CDR1 is MNHEY and CDR2 is SVGAGI. With V trimmed by 6 bases and J by 8 bases, 5 bases remained unmatched. The CDR3 protein is CASRQGARGYTF. CDR3 nucleotides: TGTGCCAGCAGGCAGGGGGCGCGCGGCTACACCTTC.

This clone showed up just once. CDR3: CASSLLRETGELFF. In nucleotides, the CDR3 is TGTGCCAGCAGCTTGTTGAGGGAAACCGGGGAGCTGTTTTTT. The chain carries TRBV7-9 and TRBJ2-2, with D maybe TRBD2 (5 bases). The CDR3 runs 14 residues. V dropped 3 bases and J dropped 5 bases, with 10 bases sitting between them. The germline V gene has CDR1 SEHNR and CDR2 FQNEAQ (reference sequence).